This T cell receptor (beta chain) was documented in a study of T cell responses to AZD1222 COVID-19 vaccine. Overall study context: Analysis merged second doses at about 4 or about 12 weeks.

Note on this clone: Its antigen remains unknown.

The repertoire was sequenced with immunoSEQ multiplex PCR; TCRdb's copy has only in-frame clones and lacks some. This table has about 86,000 clones, about 78% appearing once. The length of the CDR3 is 13 residues. In germline, CDR1 is SQVTM, CDR2 ANQGSEA. The V end lost 3 bases, the J end lost 0 bases, and 7 bases lay between the germline ends. Findings of the study overall: A mostly white British donor set with more females was recruited, and clonal diversity was possibly underestimated. Dominant CD4 TCR responses targeted spike regions 160-218 and 743-854.

Sequencing used peripheral blood, obtained on day 0 of AZD1222 vaccination. The sequence derives from an adult in good health. The genes are TRBV29-1 and TRBJ2-3; D is uncertain. The CDR3 is CSVEPQSTDTQYF. The DNA of the CDR3 is TGCAGCGTTGAGCCACAGAGCACAGATACGCAGTATTTT.